This entry is about one T cell receptor beta chain. TCRdb keeps only in-frame clones here, not all; method: immunoSEQ multiplex PCR. The table includes about 140,000 clones, roughly 88% detected once. The source of the sample is a study of blood T cell repertoires in COVID-19. This CDR3 is 18 amino acids long. V was shortened by 0 bases and J by 5 bases, with 20 bases between the two germline ends. The germline V gene encodes CDR1 MGHRA and CDR2 YSYEKL. The sample consisted of peripheral blood. V is TRBV4-1 and J is TRBJ1-5; possible D gene TRBD1, 5 bases. The clonotype was recovered from a woman aged 45-65 years with acute or convalescent COVID-19. CDR3 sequence: CASSQDGSAQGIYQPQHF. For the CDR3, the DNA is TGCGCCAGCAGCCAAGATGGCTCGGCGCAGGGCATCTATCAGCCCCAGCATTTT.